This entry is about one T cell receptor (beta chain). What it recognizes is unknown. The data were obtained in a study of T cell responses to AZD1222 COVID-19 vaccine. Findings of the study overall: The donor group comprised mostly white British people and more females; the analysis possibly underestimated clonal diversity. Repertoires were obtained solely post-peak T cell response. Only 5 to 7 AZD1222 recipients tested seropositive at baseline. There were vaccine-associated CD4 TCRs across spike, dominant at 160-218 and 743-854.

Germline loops: CDR1 KGHSH, CDR2 LQKENI. The CDR3 length is 13 residues. V lost 5 bases, J lost 1 base, and 6 bases lay in between. Assay used: immunoSEQ multiplex PCR; TCRdb lists only in-frame clones, some missing. The sample includes roughly 150,000 clones, about 90% of them seen just once. The chain employs TRBV18 and TRBJ1-5; a weak D match, TRBD1 (6 bases). The sample consisted of peripheral blood, taken 28 days after the second AZD1222 dose. The source of this sequence is an adult who received the AZD1222 COVID-19 vaccine. DNA for the CDR3: TGTGCCAGCTCAACAGGGAGCAATCAGCCCCAGCATTTT. It codes for CASSTGSNQPQHF.